The 4 T cell receptor beta chains below come from one sample, sequenced in a study of T-cell memory formation after mild COVID-19. MiXCR, run by TCRdb on the 5' RACE reads, gives a single entry per CDR3 protein. The repertoire consists of some 290,000 distinct CDR3 sequences, with 15% to 20% occurring once and the leading ten covering around 23%. Input material: PBMCs or a T cell subset sorted from them (not recorded which). These receptors came from a man between 18 and 35 years old who had mild COVID-19 (a few samples of this study predate the infection). Cell type and time point are not known.

The chain links TRBV6-6 to TRBJ2-5; the match to TRBD2 covers 10 bases. CDR1 is MNHNY, CDR2 SVGAGI, per germline (reference sequence). The CDR3 covers 16 residues. V shed 3 bases and J 1 base; nucleotides not matched to a gene: 5. Written as DNA, the CDR3 is TGTGCCAGCAGTTATCTCCAGCGGGGGGGCCAAGAGACCCAGTACTTC. This sequence encodes CASSYLQRGGQETQYF.

This clonotype occurred many times. This sequence joins TRBV12-3 or TRBV12-4 and TRBJ2-7, with 11 bases identical to TRBD1. CDR3 length: 15 residues. The V and J ends lost 5 bases and 3 bases, in that order; junction bases with no gene match: 6. Written as DNA, the CDR3 is TGTGCCAGCAGTGTTTCCGGGACAGGGGGCTACGAGCAGTACTTC. As protein: CASSVSGTGGYEQYF.

Only a few counts were recorded for this clonotype. The chain is built from TRBV20-1 and TRBJ2-7; 7 bases are shared with TRBD2. The CDR3 extends over 14 amino acids. Germline values: CDR1 DFQATT, CDR2 SNEGSKA (reference sequence). V shed 2 bases, J shed 6 bases, and the junction held 10 bases outside the gene matches. CDR3 sequence reads: CSARNSGRGTEQYV. The CDR3 DNA sequence: TGCAGTGCTAGAAATAGCGGGCGGGGGACCGAGCAGTACGTC.

The table lists this clonotype with a few counts. This sequence joins TRBV12-3 or TRBV12-4 and TRBJ2-5; D remains ambiguous. This CDR3 is 15 amino acids long. Trimming shortened V by 3 bases and J by 7 bases, and 18 bases separated the two germline ends. The CDR3, as DNA: TGTGCCAGCAGTTTCCGTCGGGTCCAAGCAGGGACCCAGTACTTC. This sequence encodes CASSFRRVQAGTQYF.